This TCR beta chain was sequenced during a study of sequential checkpoint blockade in melanoma (dated by TCRdb to about 2019). Context from the whole study: Patients were assigned by 1:1 randomization to either first-line nivolumab followed by ipilimumab (arm A) or ipilimumab followed by nivolumab (arm B). Maintenance nivolumab came after both trial sequences. DNA from 90 to 100 pretreatment melanoma tumor samples was subjected to TCRbeta immunosequencing. For 20 to 25 patients, matched tumor biopsies were taken both before treatment and at week 13, after single-agent nivolumab (arm A) or ipilimumab (arm B). Roughly 80% of the matched pre- and post-treatment tumor biopsy pairs came from the same lesion. Broader findings and caveats from the paper: Among patients in arm A, the nivolumab-first arm, pretreatment tumor TIL clonality was associated with response (P = .04). Within-arm analyses of tumor T-cell fraction were constrained by small sample sizes and reduced statistical power. Tumor T-cell fraction and clonality correlated with PD-L1 staining and CD8+ T-cell counts but not with mutational load. The response-prediction model combining TCR metrics and mutation burden needs validation in larger, independent patient cohorts. Patients with increases in tumor T-cell fraction and clonality by week 13 were approximately 30 times more likely to achieve clinical benefit.

Trimming takes 3 bases from V and 6 bases from J, and the germline ends sit 12 bases apart. The CDR3 contains 14 residues, cysteine and phenylalanine counted. The kept DNA is CDR3 alone, 42 bases in frame from the first base. The germline V gene specifies SGHNT as CDR1 and YENEEA as CDR2. The immunoSEQ Assay was used to immunosequence TCRbeta CDR3 regions from genomic DNA. Before high-throughput sequencing, the genomic DNA was amplified using bias-controlled multiplex PCR. The authors' analysis ran thus. To quantify the absolute abundance of each unique TCRbeta CDR3 region, the sequences were collapsed and filtered. Clonality, defined as 1 minus Pielou's evenness, was calculated using only productive rearrangements. Tumor T-cell fraction was calculated by normalizing TCRbeta template counts to usable DNA, which was estimated from several housekeeping genes. A previously published method was used to identify clones with significantly greater frequencies in on-treatment samples than in baseline samples. As stored in TCRdb, this immuneACCESS dataset retains in-frame rearrangements with V and J assigned. A fraction of the clones does not appear; measured against another copy, unresolved V genes explain less than half of the discrepancy, and the remainder lacks a known reason. V and J calls plus clone size are reproduced from that table; the DNA served to infer D and trimming. The sample data list more than 10,000 clones, and 21% of these were observed just once. The ten biggest clones cover almost 6.5% of the sample.

The sample's treatment or condition label is to be understood as: randomized to nivolumab then ipilimumab (arm A) or the reverse (arm B). No trial patient had received prior DNA-damaging chemotherapy. The samples were obtained from melanoma patients enrolled in CheckMate 064, an open-label, randomized phase II trial testing sequential checkpoint blockade. Genomic DNA from formalin-fixed paraffin-embedded (FFPE) tissue samples served as the input for tumor TCR sequencing. The sample holds a few counts of this clone. No antigen is known for it. No base qualities exist here, and no much larger clone lies one base off it.

The specimen was tumor tissue (inferred from file names), collected from a patient given nivolumab and ipilimumab in sequence. The chain employs TRBV11-3 and TRBJ1-5; possibly the D gene is TRBD1, per 5 matching bases. This TCR was recovered from a human donor with melanoma. The DNA sequence follows: TGTGCCAGCAGCTTGTCGACAGAACTTCAGCCCCAGCATTTT. It translates as CASSLSTELQPQHF.